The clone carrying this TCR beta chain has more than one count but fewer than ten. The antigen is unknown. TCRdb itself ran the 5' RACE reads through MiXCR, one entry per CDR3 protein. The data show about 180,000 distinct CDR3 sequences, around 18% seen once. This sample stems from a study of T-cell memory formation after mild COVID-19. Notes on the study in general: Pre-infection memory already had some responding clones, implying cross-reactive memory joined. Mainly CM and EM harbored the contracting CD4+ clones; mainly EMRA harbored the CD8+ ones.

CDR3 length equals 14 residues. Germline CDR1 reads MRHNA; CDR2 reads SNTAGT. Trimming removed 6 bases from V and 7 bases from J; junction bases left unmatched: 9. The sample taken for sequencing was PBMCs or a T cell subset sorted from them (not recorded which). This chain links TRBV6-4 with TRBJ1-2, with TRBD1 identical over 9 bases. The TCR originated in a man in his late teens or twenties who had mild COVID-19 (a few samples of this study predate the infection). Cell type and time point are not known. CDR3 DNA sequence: TGTGCCAGCAGATCGGACAGGGGAGCTGGTGGCTACACCTTC. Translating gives CASRSDRGAGGYTF.